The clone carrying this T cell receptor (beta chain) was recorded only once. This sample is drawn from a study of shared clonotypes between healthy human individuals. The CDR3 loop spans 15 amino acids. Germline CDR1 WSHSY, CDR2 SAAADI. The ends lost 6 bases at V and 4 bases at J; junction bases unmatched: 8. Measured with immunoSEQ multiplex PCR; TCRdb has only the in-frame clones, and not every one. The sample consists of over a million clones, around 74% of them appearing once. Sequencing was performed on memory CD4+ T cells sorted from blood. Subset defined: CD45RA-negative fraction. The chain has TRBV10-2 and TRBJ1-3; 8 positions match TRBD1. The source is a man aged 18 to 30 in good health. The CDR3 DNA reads TGCGCCAGCAGCTCCAAGGACAGGGCAGGAAACACCATATATTTT. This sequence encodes CASSSKDRAGNTIYF.